Reported below is one T cell receptor beta chain. Its antigen is as yet unknown. Germline V CDR1 and CDR2: SEHNR, FQNEAQ (reference sequence). Trimming stripped 3 bases from V and 2 bases from J, with 10 bases between. CDR3 size: 14 residues. The data belong to a study of long-term antiretroviral therapy in people with HIV. Every donor had one or more pre-ART and two or more post-ART PBMC samples. Investigators performed immunoSEQ version v3.0 at survey level. The data were produced by immunoSEQ multiplex PCR, yet TCRdb's version contains in-frame clones alone and is incomplete. The sample records tens of thousands of clones, 80% to 85% being singletons. The study's findings and limits: Therapy changes, viral resistance and ART adherence were not documented in the available data. Controls had broader CDR3 length ranges than HIV repertoires did.

Material: unsorted PBMCs, obtained 0.8 years before starting antiretroviral therapy. This TCR was sampled from a man aged 18 to 29 with HIV. The chain recombines TRBV7-9 with TRBJ2-5; weak D call: TRBD2 (6 bases). CDR3 DNA: TGTGCCAGCAGCTTGGCAGGGAGGCAAGAGACCCAGTACTTC. This sequence encodes CASSLAGRQETQYF.